This T cell receptor beta chain came from a study of T cells in localized non-small cell lung cancer. V dropped 6 bases and J dropped 4 bases, with 13 bases sitting between them. The CDR3 length is 14 residues. Germline CDR1 SGHKS, CDR2 YYEKEE (reference sequence). Concerning this clone itself: The antigen is unknown.

Here immunoSEQ multiplex PCR was the method, and the copy in TCRdb shows in-frame clones only, minus some. The repertoire consists of some 25,000 clones, with around nine tenths occurring once and the leading ten covering roughly 6%. Whole-study results and caveats: It was uninvolved adjacent lung that showed the highest T cell clonality, exceeding tumor. Researchers found a median around 61 of the top 100 tumor clones in adjacent lung. Longer overall survival accompanied higher blood T cell density.

Sequencing was performed on PBMCs, taken before any cancer treatment. This receptor was identified in a man between 40 and 69 years old with stage II lung adenocarcinoma. The chain is built from TRBV5-5 and TRBJ2-2; maybe TRBD2 (6 bases). The CDR3, as DNA: TGTGCCAGCACCTTCGGGGGAAGCACCGGGGAGCTGTTTTTT. As protein: CASTFGGSTGELFF.